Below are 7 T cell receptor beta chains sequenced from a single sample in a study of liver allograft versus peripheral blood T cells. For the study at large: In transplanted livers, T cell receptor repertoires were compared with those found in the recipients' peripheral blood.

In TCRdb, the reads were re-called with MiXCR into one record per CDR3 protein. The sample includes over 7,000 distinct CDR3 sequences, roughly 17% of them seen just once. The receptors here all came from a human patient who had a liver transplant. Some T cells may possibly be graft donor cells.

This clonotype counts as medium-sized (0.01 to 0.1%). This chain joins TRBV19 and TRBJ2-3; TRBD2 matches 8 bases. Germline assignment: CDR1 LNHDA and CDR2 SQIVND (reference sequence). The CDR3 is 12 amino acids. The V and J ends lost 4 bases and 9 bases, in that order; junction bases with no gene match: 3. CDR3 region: CASSTAGGTQYF. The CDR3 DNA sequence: TGTGCCAGTAGTACGGCGGGGGGCACGCAGTATTTT.

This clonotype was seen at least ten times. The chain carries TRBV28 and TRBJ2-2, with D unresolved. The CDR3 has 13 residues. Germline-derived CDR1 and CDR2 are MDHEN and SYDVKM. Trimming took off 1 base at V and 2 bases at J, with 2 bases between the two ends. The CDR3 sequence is CASSLSNTGELFF. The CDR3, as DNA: TGTGCCAGCAGTTTATCCAACACCGGGGAGCTGTTTTTT. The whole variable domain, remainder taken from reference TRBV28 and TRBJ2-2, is DVKVTQSSRYLVKRTGEKVFLECVQDMDHENMFWYRQDPGLGLRLIYFSYDVKMKEKGDIPEGYSVSREKKERFSLILESASTNQTSMYLCASSLSNTGELFFGEGSRLTVL.

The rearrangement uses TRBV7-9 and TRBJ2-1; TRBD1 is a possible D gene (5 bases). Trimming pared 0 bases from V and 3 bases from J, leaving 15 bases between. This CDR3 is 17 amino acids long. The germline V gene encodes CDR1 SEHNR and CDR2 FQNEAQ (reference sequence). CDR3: CASSLALRTLNYNEQFF. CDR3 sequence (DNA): TGTGCCAGCAGCTTAGCTCTTCGGACATTAAACTACAATGAGCAGTTCTTC.

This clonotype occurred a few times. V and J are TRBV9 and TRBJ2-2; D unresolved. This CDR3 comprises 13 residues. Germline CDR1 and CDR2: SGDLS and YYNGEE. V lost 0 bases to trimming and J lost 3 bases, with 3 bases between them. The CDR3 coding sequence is TGTGCCAGCAGCGTAGTGGACACCGGGGAGCTGTTTTTT. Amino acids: CASSVVDTGELFF.

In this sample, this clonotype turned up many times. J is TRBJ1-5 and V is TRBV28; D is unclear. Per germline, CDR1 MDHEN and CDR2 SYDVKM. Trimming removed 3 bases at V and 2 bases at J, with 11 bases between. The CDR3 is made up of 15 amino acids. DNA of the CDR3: TGTGCCAGCAGTTTCTTACGGGTGGGCAATCAGCCCCAGCATTTT. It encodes CASSFLRVGNQPQHF.

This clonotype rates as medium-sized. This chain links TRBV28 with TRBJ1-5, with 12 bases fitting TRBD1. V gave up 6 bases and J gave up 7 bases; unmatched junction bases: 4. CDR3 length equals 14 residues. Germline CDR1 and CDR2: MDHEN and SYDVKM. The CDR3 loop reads CASRGQGAGQPQHF. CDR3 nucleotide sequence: TGTGCCAGCAGGGGACAGGGGGCAGGACAGCCCCAGCATTTT.

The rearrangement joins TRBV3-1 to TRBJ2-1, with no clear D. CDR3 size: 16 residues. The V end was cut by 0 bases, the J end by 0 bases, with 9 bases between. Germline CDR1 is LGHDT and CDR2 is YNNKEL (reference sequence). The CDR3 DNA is TGTGCCAGCAGCCAAGATCCCATGAGCTCCTACAATGAGCAGTTCTTC. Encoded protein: CASSQDPMSSYNEQFF.